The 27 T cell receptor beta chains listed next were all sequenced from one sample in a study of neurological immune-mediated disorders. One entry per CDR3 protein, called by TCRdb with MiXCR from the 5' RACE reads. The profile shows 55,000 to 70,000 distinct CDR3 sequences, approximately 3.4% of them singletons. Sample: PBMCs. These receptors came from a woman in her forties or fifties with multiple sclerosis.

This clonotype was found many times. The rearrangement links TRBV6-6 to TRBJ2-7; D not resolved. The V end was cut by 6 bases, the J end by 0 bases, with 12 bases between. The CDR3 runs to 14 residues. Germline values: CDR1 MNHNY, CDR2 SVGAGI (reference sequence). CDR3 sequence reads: CASSRSESSYEQYV. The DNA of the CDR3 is TGTGCCAGCAGCCGGTCAGAGAGCTCCTACGAGCAGTACGTC.

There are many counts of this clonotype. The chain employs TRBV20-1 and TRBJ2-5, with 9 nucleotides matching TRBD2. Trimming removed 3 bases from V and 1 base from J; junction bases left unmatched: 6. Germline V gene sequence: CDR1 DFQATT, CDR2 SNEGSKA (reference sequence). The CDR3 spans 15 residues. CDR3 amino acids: CSASGASGVQETQYF. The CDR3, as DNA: TGCAGTGCTAGCGGGGCTAGCGGGGTCCAAGAGACCCAGTACTTC.

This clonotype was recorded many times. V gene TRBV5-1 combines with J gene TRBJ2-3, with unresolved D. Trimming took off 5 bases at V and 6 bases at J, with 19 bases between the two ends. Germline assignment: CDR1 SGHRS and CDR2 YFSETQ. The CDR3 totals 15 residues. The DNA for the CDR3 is TGCGCCAGCAGTCTCTATGACATTCGGGCCGATACGCAGTATTTT. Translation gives CASSLYDIRADTQYF.

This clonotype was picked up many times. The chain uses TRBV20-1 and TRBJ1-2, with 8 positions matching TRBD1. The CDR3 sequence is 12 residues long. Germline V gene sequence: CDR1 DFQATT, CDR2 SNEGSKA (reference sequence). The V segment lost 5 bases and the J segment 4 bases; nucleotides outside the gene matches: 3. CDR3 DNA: TGCAGTGCTGGACAGGGAATCTATGGCTACACCTTC. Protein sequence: CSAGQGIYGYTF.

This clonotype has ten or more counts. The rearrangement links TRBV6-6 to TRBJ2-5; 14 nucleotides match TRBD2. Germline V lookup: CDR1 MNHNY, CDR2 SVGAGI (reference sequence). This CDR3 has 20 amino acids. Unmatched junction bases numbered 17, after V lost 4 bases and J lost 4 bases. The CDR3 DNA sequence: TGTGCCAGCAGTTTAGGATACGGGACTAGCGGGGGCCCGGGGGGAGAGACCCAGTACTTC. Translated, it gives CASSLGYGTSGGPGGETQYF.

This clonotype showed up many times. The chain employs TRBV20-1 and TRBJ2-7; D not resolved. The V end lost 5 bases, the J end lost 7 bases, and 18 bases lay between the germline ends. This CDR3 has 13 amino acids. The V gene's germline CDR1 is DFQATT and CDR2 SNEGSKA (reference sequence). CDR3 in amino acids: CSALGQNLEEQYV. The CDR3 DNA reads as TGCAGTGCTCTAGGGCAGAACCTAGAGGAGCAGTACGTC.

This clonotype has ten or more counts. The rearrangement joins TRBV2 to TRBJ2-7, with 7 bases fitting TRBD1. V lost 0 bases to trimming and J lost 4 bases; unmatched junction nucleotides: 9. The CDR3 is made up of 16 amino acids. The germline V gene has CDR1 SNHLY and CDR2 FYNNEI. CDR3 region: CASSEARRGDSYEQYF. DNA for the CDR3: TGTGCCAGCAGTGAAGCGCGGAGAGGGGACAGTTACGAGCAGTACTTC.

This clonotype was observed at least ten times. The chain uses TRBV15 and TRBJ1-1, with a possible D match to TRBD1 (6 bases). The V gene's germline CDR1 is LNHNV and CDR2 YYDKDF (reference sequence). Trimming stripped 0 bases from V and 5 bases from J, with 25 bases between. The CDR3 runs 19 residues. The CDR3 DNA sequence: TGTGCCACCAGCAGAGAATTACCGGGACACAAGGGAAAGGGGACTGAAGCTTTCTTT. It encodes CATSRELPGHKGKGTEAFF.

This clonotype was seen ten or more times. CDR3 in amino acids: CSAMRGVGGGYTF. In nucleotides, the CDR3 is TGCAGTGCTATGAGGGGAGTGGGGGGTGGCTACACCTTC. This chain joins TRBV20-1 and TRBJ1-2; the D gene is possibly TRBD1 (5 bases). The CDR3 consists of 13 residues. The germline V gene has CDR1 DFQATT and CDR2 SNEGSKA (reference sequence). Deletions cut 4 bases from V and 7 bases from J, with 16 bases between.

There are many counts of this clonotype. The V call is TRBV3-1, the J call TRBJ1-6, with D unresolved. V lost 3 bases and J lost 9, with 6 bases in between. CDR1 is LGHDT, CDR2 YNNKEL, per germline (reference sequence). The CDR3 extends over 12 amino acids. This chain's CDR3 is CASSHSVSPLHF. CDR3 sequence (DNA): TGTGCCAGCAGCCACTCGGTTTCACCCCTCCACTTT.

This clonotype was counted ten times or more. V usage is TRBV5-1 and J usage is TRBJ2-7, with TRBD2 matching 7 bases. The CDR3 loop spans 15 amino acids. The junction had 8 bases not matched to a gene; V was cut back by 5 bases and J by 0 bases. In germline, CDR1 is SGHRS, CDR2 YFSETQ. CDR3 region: CASSATSQSSYEQYF. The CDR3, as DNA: TGCGCCAGCAGTGCGACTAGCCAAAGCTCCTACGAGCAGTACTTC.

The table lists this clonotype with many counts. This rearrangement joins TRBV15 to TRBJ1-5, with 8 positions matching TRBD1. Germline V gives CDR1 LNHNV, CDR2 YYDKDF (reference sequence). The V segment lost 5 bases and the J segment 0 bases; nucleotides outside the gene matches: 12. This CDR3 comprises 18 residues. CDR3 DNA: TGTGCCACCAGCCTAACCCTAACAGGGGGTTTTAGCAATCAGCCCCAGCATTTT. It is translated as CATSLTLTGGFSNQPQHF.

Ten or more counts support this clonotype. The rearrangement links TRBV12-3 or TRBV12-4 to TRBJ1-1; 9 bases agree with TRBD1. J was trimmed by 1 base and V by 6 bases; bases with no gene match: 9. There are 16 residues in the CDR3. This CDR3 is CASRFGDRGWNTEAFF. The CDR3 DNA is TGTGCCAGCAGGTTTGGCGACAGGGGGTGGAACACTGAAGCTTTCTTT.

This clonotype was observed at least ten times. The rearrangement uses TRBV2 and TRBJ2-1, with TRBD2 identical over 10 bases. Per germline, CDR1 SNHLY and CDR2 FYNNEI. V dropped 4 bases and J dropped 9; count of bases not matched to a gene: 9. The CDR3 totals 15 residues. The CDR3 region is CASSARSGGAGEQFF. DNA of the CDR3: TGTGCCAGCAGTGCACGGAGCGGGGGGGCCGGTGAGCAGTTCTTC.

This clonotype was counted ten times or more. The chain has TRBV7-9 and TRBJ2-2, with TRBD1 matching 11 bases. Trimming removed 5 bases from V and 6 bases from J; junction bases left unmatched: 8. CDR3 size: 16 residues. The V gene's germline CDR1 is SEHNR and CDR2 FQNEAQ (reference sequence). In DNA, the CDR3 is TGTGCCAGCAGCCCCTACCGGGACAGGGGGGCCGGGGAGCTGTTTTTT. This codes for CASSPYRDRGAGELFF.

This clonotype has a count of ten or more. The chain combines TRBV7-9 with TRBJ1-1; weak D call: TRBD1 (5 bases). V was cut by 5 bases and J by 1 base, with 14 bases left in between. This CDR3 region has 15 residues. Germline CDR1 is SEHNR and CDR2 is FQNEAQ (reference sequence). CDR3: CASSAPDTPNTEAFF. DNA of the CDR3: TGTGCCAGCAGCGCTCCGGACACCCCGAACACTGAAGCTTTCTTT.

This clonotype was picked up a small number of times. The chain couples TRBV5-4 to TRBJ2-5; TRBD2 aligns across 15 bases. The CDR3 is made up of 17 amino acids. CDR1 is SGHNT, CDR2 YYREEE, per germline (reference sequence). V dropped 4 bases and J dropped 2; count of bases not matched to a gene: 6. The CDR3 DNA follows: TGTGCCAGCAGCCGAGGACTAGCGGGGGGGATACAAGAGACCCAGTACTTC. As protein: CASSRGLAGGIQETQYF.

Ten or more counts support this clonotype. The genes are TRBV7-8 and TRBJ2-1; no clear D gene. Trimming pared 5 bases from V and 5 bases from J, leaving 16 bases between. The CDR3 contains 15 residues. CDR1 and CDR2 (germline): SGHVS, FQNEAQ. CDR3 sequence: CASSPYYSLNNEQFF. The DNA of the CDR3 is TGTGCCAGCAGCCCCTACTATTCCTTGAACAATGAGCAGTTCTTC.

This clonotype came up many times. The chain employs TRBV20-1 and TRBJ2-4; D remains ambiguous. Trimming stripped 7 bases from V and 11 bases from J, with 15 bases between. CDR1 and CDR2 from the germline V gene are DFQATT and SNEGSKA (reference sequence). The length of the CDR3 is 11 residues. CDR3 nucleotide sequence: TGCAGTGTCCCCCAGAGTTTCCTTCAGTACTTC. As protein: CSVPQSFLQYF.

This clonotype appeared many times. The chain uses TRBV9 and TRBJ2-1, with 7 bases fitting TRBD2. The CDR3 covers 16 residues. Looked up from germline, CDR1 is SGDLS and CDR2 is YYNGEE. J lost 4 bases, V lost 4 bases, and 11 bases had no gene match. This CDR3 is CASSPPSGRAYNEQFF. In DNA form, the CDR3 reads TGTGCCAGCAGCCCACCTTCGGGGAGGGCTTACAATGAGCAGTTCTTC. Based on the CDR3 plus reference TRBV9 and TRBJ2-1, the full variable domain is DSGVTQTPKHLITATGQRVTLRCSPRSGDLSVYWYQQSLDQGLQFLIQYYNGEERAKGNILERFSAQQFPDLHSELNLSSLELGDSALYFCASSPPSGRAYNEQFFGPGTRLTVL.

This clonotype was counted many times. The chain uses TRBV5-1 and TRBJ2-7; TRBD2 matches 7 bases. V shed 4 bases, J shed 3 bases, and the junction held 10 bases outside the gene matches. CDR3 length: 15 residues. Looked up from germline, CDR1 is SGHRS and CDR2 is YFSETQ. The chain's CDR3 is CASSMSGTKLYEQYF. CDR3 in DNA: TGCGCCAGCAGCATGTCCGGGACTAAACTCTACGAGCAGTACTTC.

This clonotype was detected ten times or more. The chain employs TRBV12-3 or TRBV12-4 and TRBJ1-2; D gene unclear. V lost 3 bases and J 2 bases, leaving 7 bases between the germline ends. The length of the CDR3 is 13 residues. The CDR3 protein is CASSLTENYGYTF. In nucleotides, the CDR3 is TGTGCCAGCAGTTTGACGGAAAACTATGGCTACACCTTC.

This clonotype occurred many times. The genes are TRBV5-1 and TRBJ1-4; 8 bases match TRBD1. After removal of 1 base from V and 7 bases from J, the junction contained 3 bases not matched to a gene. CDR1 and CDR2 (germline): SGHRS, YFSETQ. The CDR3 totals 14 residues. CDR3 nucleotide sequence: TGCGCCAGCAGCTTGACAGGGGGTGGTGAAAAACTGTTTTTT. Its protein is CASSLTGGGEKLFF.

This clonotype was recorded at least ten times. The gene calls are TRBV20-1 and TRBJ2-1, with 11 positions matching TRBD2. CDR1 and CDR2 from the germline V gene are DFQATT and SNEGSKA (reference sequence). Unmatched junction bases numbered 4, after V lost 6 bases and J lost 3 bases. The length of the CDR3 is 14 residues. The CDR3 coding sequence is TGCAGTGCAGGACTAGCGGGTCTCTACAATGAGCAGTTCTTC. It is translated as CSAGLAGLYNEQFF.

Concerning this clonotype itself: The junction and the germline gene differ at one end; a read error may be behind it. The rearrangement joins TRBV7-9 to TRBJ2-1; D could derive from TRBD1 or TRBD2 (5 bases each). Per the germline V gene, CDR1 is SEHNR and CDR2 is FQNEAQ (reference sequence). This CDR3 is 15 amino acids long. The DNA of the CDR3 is TGTGACAGCAGCTCCCCTATTTGGGGGTACAATGAGCAGTTCTTC. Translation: CDSSSPIWGYNEQFF.

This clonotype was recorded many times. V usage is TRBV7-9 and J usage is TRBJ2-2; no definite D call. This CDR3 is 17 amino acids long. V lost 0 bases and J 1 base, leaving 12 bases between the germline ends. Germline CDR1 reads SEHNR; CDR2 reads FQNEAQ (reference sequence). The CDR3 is CASSLALTQMNTGELFF. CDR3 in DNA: TGTGCCAGCAGCTTAGCCCTCACCCAAATGAACACCGGGGAGCTGTTTTTT.

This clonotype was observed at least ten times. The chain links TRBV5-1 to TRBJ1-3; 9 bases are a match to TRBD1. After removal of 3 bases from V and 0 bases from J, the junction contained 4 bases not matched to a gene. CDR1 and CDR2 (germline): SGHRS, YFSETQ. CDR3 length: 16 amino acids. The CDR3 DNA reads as TGCGCCAGCAGCTGGACAGGGGCCGTCTCTGGAAACACCATATATTTT. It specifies CASSWTGAVSGNTIYF.